Listed here are 26 T cell receptor beta chains from one sample, sequenced in a study of cytomegalovirus exposure and HLA in healthy donors. The PCR contained 60 Vbeta and 13 Jbeta primers. Libraries were prepared by immunoSEQ multiplex PCR; TCRdb keeps only in-frame clonotypes and omits some of them. The sample lists some 150,000 clones, 70% to 80% occurring once. Sequencing was performed on PBMCs. Source of these receptors: a woman aged 25-40 years in good health and CMV-seropositive.

The CDR3 DNA reads TGCAGCTCTCGGGTCGGCACTGAAGCTTTCTTT. Amino acid sequence: CSSRVGTEAFF. The chain uses TRBV29-1 and TRBJ1-1, with D uncertain. Germline V gives CDR1 SQVTM, CDR2 ANQGSEA. This CDR3 has 11 amino acids. Trimming took 8 bases from V and 4 from J, leaving 11 bases between them.

The V gene is TRBV5-1, the J gene TRBJ2-7, with 8 bases matching TRBD1. J was trimmed by 7 bases and V by 0 bases; bases with no gene match: 12. This CDR3 comprises 16 residues. The germline V gene encodes CDR1 SGHRS and CDR2 YFSETQ. The chain's CDR3 is CASSLGPQTGAGEQYF. CDR3 DNA sequence: TGCGCCAGCAGCTTGGGGCCCCAGACAGGGGCGGGGGAGCAGTACTTC.

The V call is TRBV28, the J call TRBJ2-2; 12 positions agree with TRBD2. Trimming took 6 bases from V and 3 from J; bases not matched to a gene: 2. The CDR3 extends over 15 amino acids. CDR1 and CDR2 from the germline V gene are MDHEN and SYDVKM. The CDR3 bases are TGTGCCAGCAGCGGACTAGCGGGGTACACCGGGGAGCTGTTTTTT. Translated, it gives CASSGLAGYTGELFF.

This clone was detected only a few times. The chain joins TRBV30 to TRBJ2-7; 10 bases align to TRBD2. CDR1 and CDR2 (germline): GTSNPN, SVGIG (reference sequence). V lost 3 bases and J lost 4; bases outside the gene matches: 12. The CDR3 covers 16 residues. The CDR3 here is CAWSDTGTSEIYEQYF. The CDR3, as DNA: TGTGCCTGGAGCGACACCGGGACTAGCGAGATTTACGAGCAGTACTTC.

The rearrangement uses TRBV6-5 and TRBJ1-2, with D possibly matching TRBD1 (6 bases). Trimming pared 7 bases from V and 1 base from J, leaving 13 bases between. The germline V gene has CDR1 MNHEY and CDR2 SVGAGI. This CDR3 contains 14 residues. The CDR3 nucleotides are TGTGCCAGCAAGGGGGAGCACCTTAACTATGGCTACACCTTC. Protein sequence: CASKGEHLNYGYTF.

The chain carries TRBV4-1 and TRBJ2-7; 10 nucleotides line up with TRBD2. This CDR3 is built from 14 residues. Trimming cost V 6 bases and J 2 bases; bases outside gene matches: 4. Looked up from germline, CDR1 is MGHRA and CDR2 is YSYEKL. CDR3 amino acids: CASSHTSGAYEQYF. The CDR3 nucleotides read TGCGCCAGCAGTCACACTAGCGGGGCCTACGAGCAGTACTTC.

The chain has TRBV5-5 and TRBJ2-7, with a tentative D call TRBD2 (5 bases). Germline CDR1 reads SGHKS; CDR2 reads YYEKEE (reference sequence). Trimming took 1 base from V and 5 from J, leaving 13 bases between them. The CDR3 consists of 14 residues. CDR3 residues: CASSLSPGGHEQYF. In DNA form, the CDR3 reads TGTGCCAGCAGCTTGAGCCCAGGAGGCCACGAGCAGTACTTC.

The CDR3 nucleotides read TGTGCCAGCAGCCCACTTACAGGGTCCTATGGCTACACCTTC. Protein sequence: CASSPLTGSYGYTF. The chain is built from TRBV7-9 and TRBJ1-2, with D tentatively TRBD1 (6 bases). The CDR3 totals 14 residues. Per the germline V gene, CDR1 is SEHNR and CDR2 is FQNEAQ (reference sequence). Trimming shortened V by 5 bases and J by 4 bases, and 14 bases separated the two germline ends.

The V call is TRBV5-8, the J call TRBJ2-7; tentatively, D is TRBD1 (5 bases). V was clipped by 6 bases and J by 3 bases, with 16 bases between them. CDR1 is SGHTS and CDR2 is YDEGEE in the germline V gene. This CDR3 is 14 amino acids long. The CDR3 DNA reads as TGTGCCAGCAATAAGGGGCAATTGGTCTACGAGCAGTACTTC. Protein sequence: CASNKGQLVYEQYF.

The chain uses TRBV5-1 and TRBJ1-2; no clear D gene. The CDR3 has 15 residues. Germline V lookup: CDR1 SGHRS, CDR2 YFSETQ. V lost 1 base to trimming and J lost 5 bases, with 15 bases between them. The CDR3 region has the DNA TGCGCCAGCAGCTTGACTCCGGCGGAACATTATGGCTACACCTTC. Its translation is CASSLTPAEHYGYTF.

V is TRBV7-9 and J is TRBJ1-1, with D uncertain. Trimming stripped 1 base from V and 0 bases from J, with 18 bases between. Germline lookup yields CDR1 SEHNR and CDR2 FQNEAQ (reference sequence). The CDR3 spans 18 residues. The CDR3, as DNA: TGTGCCAGCAGCTTAGACCTCCGCTTTCGGGATGTGAACACTGAAGCTTTCTTT. This sequence encodes CASSLDLRFRDVNTEAFF.

The chain joins TRBV7-2 to TRBJ1-5; D might be TRBD1 (5 bases). The germline V gene encodes CDR1 SGHTA and CDR2 FQGNSA. This CDR3 spans 13 amino acids. V lost 1 base to trimming and J lost 6 bases, with 7 bases between them. The DNA of the CDR3 is TGTGCCAGCAGCTTAGAAGGGGTTCAGCCCCAGCATTTT. It is translated as CASSLEGVQPQHF. The full variable domain, its missing parts supplied by reference TRBV7-2 and TRBJ1-5, is GAGVSQSPSNKVTEKGKDVELRCDPISGHTALYWYRQSLGQGLEFLIYFQGNSAPDKSGLPSDRFSAERTGGSVSTLTIQRTQQEDSAVYLCASSLEGVQPQHFGDGTRLSIL.

This clone was counted once. This chain uses TRBV18 with TRBJ2-7, with a tentative D call TRBD1 (6 bases). The V gene lost 3 bases and the J gene lost 4 bases, with 16 bases spanning the gap. The CDR3 covers 15 residues. Germline V gives CDR1 KGHSH, CDR2 LQKENI. The CDR3, as DNA: TGTGCCAGCTCACCGGCAGGGGCTATCACTTACGAGCAGTACTTC. Its protein is CASSPAGAITYEQYF. Using reference TRBV18 and TRBJ2-7 for the parts outside the CDR3, the full variable domain is NAGVMQNPRHLVRRRGQEARLRCSPMKGHSHVYWYRQLPEEGLKFMVYLQKENIIDESGMPKERFSAEFPKEGPSILRIQQVVRGDSAAYFCASSPAGAITYEQYFGPGTRLTVT.

The chain has TRBV6-6 and TRBJ1-2; D is perhaps TRBD1 (6 bases). Germline V CDR1 and CDR2: MNHNY, SVGAGI (reference sequence). Trimming shortened V by 0 bases and J by 2 bases, and 7 bases separated the two germline ends. The CDR3 contains 14 residues. CDR3 loop: CASSYSGANYGYTF. CDR3 in DNA: TGTGCCAGCAGTTACTCGGGGGCGAACTATGGCTACACCTTC.

This clone was counted between two and nine times. The chain employs TRBV18 and TRBJ1-1; 7 nucleotides line up with TRBD1. J gave up 4 bases and V 3 bases, and 5 bases lay outside the gene matches. This CDR3 contains 14 residues. The germline V gene has CDR1 KGHSH and CDR2 LQKENI. In nucleotides, the CDR3 is TGTGCCAGCTCACCCGAGAGGGACAGCACTGAAGCTTTCTTT. It encodes CASSPERDSTEAFF.

V and J are TRBV15 and TRBJ2-2; TRBD1 matches 8 bases. This CDR3 is 14 amino acids long. Germline V gene lookup returns CDR1 LNHNV and CDR2 YYDKDF (reference sequence). After removal of 0 bases from V and 7 bases from J, the junction contained 1 base not matched to a gene. CDR3 sequence (DNA): TGTGCCACCAGCAGAGACAGGGGGCGCGGGGAGCTGTTTTTT. It translates to CATSRDRGRGELFF.

The V gene is TRBV6-1, the J gene TRBJ1-1; D remains unclear. CDR1 and CDR2 from the germline V gene are MNHNS and SASEGT. The CDR3 length is 13 residues. The V end was cut by 6 bases, the J end by 7 bases, with 15 bases between. The CDR3, as DNA: TGTGCCAGCAGAAACCGGGTCTTTTATGAAGCTTTCTTT. Protein sequence: CASRNRVFYEAFF.

This clone was seen just once. The chain is built from TRBV13 and TRBJ2-2; 8 bases agree with TRBD2. Germline trimming cut 5 bases from V and 1 base from J; bases unmatched to any gene: 6. CDR1 PRHDT and CDR2 FYEKMQ come from the germline V gene (reference sequence). This CDR3 comprises 16 residues. The DNA of the CDR3 is TGTGCCAGCAGCCGTGGGGGACTAGTGAACACCGGGGAGCTGTTTTTT. Protein: CASSRGGLVNTGELFF.

The J gene is TRBJ1-4, the V gene TRBV15; D is ambiguous. Germline V gene lookup returns CDR1 LNHNV and CDR2 YYDKDF (reference sequence). Trimming cost V 1 base and J 0 bases, with 9 bases left between them. The CDR3 consists of 16 residues. This CDR3 reads CATSRGSGATNEKLFF. The DNA for the CDR3 is TGTGCCACCAGCAGAGGCAGTGGAGCAACTAATGAAAAACTGTTTTTT. The full variable domain, completed using reference TRBV15 and TRBJ1-4, is DAMVIQNPRYQVTQFGKPVTLSCSQTLNHNVMYWYQQKSSQAPKLLFHYYDKDFNNEADTPDNFQSRRPNTSFCFLDIRSPGLGDTAMYLCATSRGSGATNEKLFFGSGTQLSVL.

This sequence joins TRBV5-1 and TRBJ2-3; unclear D gene. This CDR3 region has 14 residues. V lost 2 bases to trimming and J lost 2 bases, with 9 bases between them. The germline V gene encodes CDR1 SGHRS and CDR2 YFSETQ. The CDR3 DNA reads as TGCGCCAGCAGCTTTCAGGCGCCCACAGATACGCAGTATTTT. Protein sequence: CASSFQAPTDTQYF. Full variable domain (rest looked up from reference TRBV5-1 and TRBJ2-3): KAGVTQTPRYLIKTRGQQVTLSCSPISGHRSVSWYQQTPGQGLQFLFEYFSETQRNKGNFPGRFSGRQFSNSRSEMNVSTLELGDSALYLCASSFQAPTDTQYFGPGTRLTVL.

This clone appeared a few times. The CDR3 loop is CASRGGGEATEAFF. The CDR3 DNA reads TGTGCCAGTCGAGGGGGCGGGGAGGCCACTGAAGCTTTCTTT. The rearrangement uses TRBV6-5 and TRBJ1-1; 7 bases are shared with TRBD1. Germline assignment: CDR1 MNHEY and CDR2 SVGAGI. The V and J ends lost 9 bases and 4 bases, in that order; junction bases with no gene match: 11. The CDR3 loop spans 14 amino acids.

V gene TRBV5-1 combines with J gene TRBJ1-1; D may be TRBD1 (5 bases). The CDR3 length is 15 residues. The germline V gene encodes CDR1 SGHRS and CDR2 YFSETQ. Trimming removed 0 bases at V and 1 base at J, with 10 bases between. This chain's CDR3 is CASSLVTGGNTEAFF. The CDR3 DNA sequence: TGCGCCAGCAGCTTGGTAACAGGCGGGAACACTGAAGCTTTCTTT.

This rearrangement joins TRBV10-1 to TRBJ2-3, with TRBD2 identical over 8 bases. The germline CDR1 and CDR2 sequences are WNHNN and SYGVQD (reference sequence). J was trimmed by 2 bases and V by 6 bases; bases with no gene match: 10. The CDR3 is 16 residues long. DNA of the CDR3: TGCGCCAGCAGCCCCGTGGTAGCGGGACTCACAGATACGCAGTATTTT. Translation gives CASSPVVAGLTDTQYF.

This clone showed up just a few times. V usage is TRBV5-1 and J usage is TRBJ2-5; 7 bases map to TRBD2. CDR1 and CDR2 (germline): SGHRS, YFSETQ. This CDR3 is 15 amino acids long. V shed 6 bases and J 1 base; nucleotides not matched to a gene: 9. The CDR3 here is CASIGLVGSQETQYF. The CDR3 bases are TGCGCCAGCATAGGACTAGTTGGGTCCCAAGAGACCCAGTACTTC. The complete variable domain, with remaining parts taken from reference TRBV5-1 and TRBJ2-5, reads KAGVTQTPRYLIKTRGQQVTLSCSPISGHRSVSWYQQTPGQGLQFLFEYFSETQRNKGNFPGRFSGRQFSNSRSEMNVSTLELGDSALYLCASIGLVGSQETQYFGPGTRLLVL.

The chain joins TRBV10-2 to TRBJ2-7; a weak D match, TRBD1 (5 bases). Trimming shortened V by 7 bases and J by 0 bases, and 16 bases separated the two germline ends. This CDR3 spans 15 amino acids. Germline CDR1 and CDR2: WSHSY and SAAADI. CDR3 nucleotide sequence: TGCGCCAGCAAGGATAGACAGCCCCTCTCCTACGAGCAGTACTTC. This encodes CASKDRQPLSYEQYF.

DNA for the CDR3: TGTGCCAGCATCGAGGCAGGGTTGGATCAGCCCCAGCATTTT. This gives the protein CASIEAGLDQPQHF. The genes are TRBV7-8 and TRBJ1-5; D may be TRBD1 (5 bases). The germline V gene has CDR1 SGHVS and CDR2 FQNEAQ. This CDR3 is built from 14 residues. V was shortened by 7 bases and J by 5 bases, with 15 bases between the two germline ends. Combining the CDR3 with reference TRBV7-8 and TRBJ1-5 gives the whole variable domain GAGVSQSPRYKVAKRGQDVALRCDPISGHVSLFWYQQALGQGPEFLTYFQNEAQLDKSGLPSDRFFAERPEGSVSTLKIQRTQQEDSAVYLCASIEAGLDQPQHFGDGTRLSIL.